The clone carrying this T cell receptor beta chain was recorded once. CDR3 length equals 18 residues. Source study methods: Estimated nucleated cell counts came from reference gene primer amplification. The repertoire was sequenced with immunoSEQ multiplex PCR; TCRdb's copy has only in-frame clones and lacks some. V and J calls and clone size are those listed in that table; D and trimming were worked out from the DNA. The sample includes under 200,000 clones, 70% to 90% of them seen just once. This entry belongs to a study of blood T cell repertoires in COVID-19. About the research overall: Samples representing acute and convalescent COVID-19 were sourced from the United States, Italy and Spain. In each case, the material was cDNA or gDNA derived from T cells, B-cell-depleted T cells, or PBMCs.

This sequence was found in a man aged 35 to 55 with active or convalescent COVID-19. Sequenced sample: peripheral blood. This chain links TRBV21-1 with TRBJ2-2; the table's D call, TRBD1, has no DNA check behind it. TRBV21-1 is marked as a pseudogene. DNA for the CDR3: TGTGCCAGCACCCCGGCAGACAAGGACAGGGGGCACGCCGGGGAGCTGTTTTTT. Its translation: CASTPADKDRGHAGELFF.